The clone carrying this TCR beta chain was observed a handful of times. Antigen unknown. The data originate from a study of metastatic and nonmetastatic thyroid tumors. Study information: Across blood and tumor or nodule tissue, repertoires from malignant and benign thyroid patients were compared with one another. Findings and limits, study-wide: Reported TCR beta diversity, measured in blood and tumor, was significantly higher for malignant thyroid tumors than for benign nodules.

All patients were treatment-naive before thyroid surgery. CDR1 is SNHLY, CDR2 FYNNEI, per germline. After removal of 6 bases from V and 9 bases from J, the junction contained 7 bases not matched to a gene. The CDR3 extends over 14 amino acids. Methods used by the authors: Clinicopathological groups of papillary thyroid cancer showed CDR3 differences that were used to build a distant-metastasis classifier. Using MiXCR, TCRdb reanalyzed the PCR reads. TCRdb's processing, not the study's, gives the V and J calls here. The table shows about 11,000 clones, with more than 35% occurring only once. The sequenced sample consisted of tumor tissue. This chain links TRBV2 with TRBJ1-6; TRBD1 matches 8 bases. This TCR was recovered from a female donor with papillary thyroid cancer or a benign thyroid nodule (not recorded which). Some clones in this sample may be carry-over from other donors' samples. DNA of the CDR3: TGTGCCAGCAGAGGGAGTACAGGGGGTTCACCCCTCCACTTT. The encoded protein is CASRGSTGGSPLHF.